The source of this T cell receptor beta chain is a study of OX40 agonist ivuxolimab in advanced cancers. General study findings and limits: Antigen targets of the expanded peripheral T cells went undetermined. CD8+ T cells (on average) carried more expanded clones than CD4+ T cells.

Sequenced by immunoSEQ multiplex PCR; TCRdb stores in-frame clones only, minus some. The top ten hold 2.6% of the sample, which has 42,000 or so clones, around four fifths seen once. Per germline, CDR1 SGHRS and CDR2 YFSETQ. V lost 4 bases to trimming and J lost 6 bases, with 17 bases between them. The CDR3 loop spans 15 amino acids. Comment on this clone: Its antigen is not identified.

The source of this sequence is an adult with an advanced solid tumor such as melanoma, head and neck, liver or kidney cancer. The V and J genes are TRBV5-1 and TRBJ2-1; D is possibly TRBD2 (5 bases). The sequences come from CD4+ or CD8+ T cells sorted from blood, collected in a trial of the OX40 agonist ivuxolimab. The CDR3 nucleotides read TGCGCCAGCAGCCTCGGTAGGGAGTGGGGCAATGAGCAGTTCTTC. It yields the protein CASSLGREWGNEQFF.